This entry lists 21 T cell receptor beta chains sequenced from one sample in a study of CD8 T cells in ankylosing spondylitis. TCRdb re-called the 5' RACE reads with MiXCR, one entry per CDR3 protein. The sample holds more than 150,000 distinct CDR3 sequences, roughly 18% seen once. Sequencing was carried out using blood, either unsorted or a sorted T cell fraction (not recorded which). The receptor source for this set is a male donor under 35 with ankylosing spondylitis or in good health (not recorded which).

At least ten counts were recorded for this clonotype. V gene TRBV12-3 or TRBV12-4 combines with J gene TRBJ1-1, with D unclear. The CDR3 is 14 amino acids. V was shortened by 6 bases and J by 1 base, with 12 bases between the two germline ends. This chain's CDR3 is CASRTQLGNTEAFF. The CDR3 nucleotides read TGTGCCAGCAGGACTCAACTGGGGAACACTGAAGCTTTCTTT.

This chain connects TRBV23-1 to TRBJ2-7, with TRBD2 matching over 8 bases. TRBV23-1 is identified as an open reading frame with a role that is uncertain. The CDR3 loop spans 17 amino acids. V shed 2 bases, J shed 1 base, and the junction held 10 bases outside the gene matches. This CDR3 is CASSQPKLAETSYEQYV. CDR3 coding DNA: TGCGCCAGCAGTCAACCAAAACTAGCGGAGACATCCTACGAGCAGTACGTC.

This clonotype was found many times. The chain joins TRBV20-1 to TRBJ2-7; unclear D gene. The CDR3 spans 14 residues. V was cut by 3 bases and J by 7 bases, with 19 bases left in between. Germline V CDR1 and CDR2: DFQATT, SNEGSKA (reference sequence). The CDR3 nucleotides read TGCAGTGCTAGCTCCTTAGACGGCTCCCTGGAGCAGTACGTC. It codes for CSASSLDGSLEQYV.

Many counts were recorded for this clonotype. CDR3 sequence reads: CATSRDQRTDTQYF. CDR3 bases: TGTGCCACCAGCAGAGATCAGCGCACAGATACGCAGTATTTT. The chain is built from TRBV15 and TRBJ2-3; D is undetermined. From germline, CDR1 is LNHNV and CDR2 YYDKDF (reference sequence). This CDR3 is 14 amino acids long. V lost 0 bases, J lost 1 base, and 5 bases lay in between.

At least ten counts were recorded for this clonotype. The V and J genes are TRBV27 and TRBJ2-7; no reliable D call. V lost 1 base and J lost 3, with 13 bases in between. This CDR3 has 15 amino acids. CDR1 MNHEY and CDR2 SMNVEV come from the germline V gene (reference sequence). The CDR3 nucleotides read TGTGCCAGCAGTTTATGGTCCTCCTCCCTCTACGAGCAGTACTTC. It is translated as CASSLWSSSLYEQYF.

This clonotype came up many times. V gene TRBV12-3 or TRBV12-4 combines with J gene TRBJ1-2, with no clear D. The CDR3 loop spans 13 amino acids. V was clipped by 3 bases and J by 2 bases, with 7 bases between them. This CDR3 is CASSFGVNYGYTF. The CDR3 DNA follows: TGTGCCAGCAGTTTCGGGGTAAACTATGGCTACACCTTC.

This clonotype has at least ten counts. This sequence joins TRBV10-2 and TRBJ2-3, with 7 positions matching TRBD1. Germline CDR1 reads WSHSY; CDR2 reads SAAADI. This CDR3 is built from 15 residues. The trim removed 5 bases at V and 1 base at J, leaving 6 bases unmatched. CDR3 region: CASSPPGTGTDTQYF. CDR3 DNA: TGCGCCAGCAGTCCCCCGGGGACAGGCACAGATACGCAGTATTTT.

This clonotype has ten or more counts. The chain links TRBV14 to TRBJ1-1, with TRBD1 matching over 8 bases. Germline CDR1 SGHDN, CDR2 FVKESK. This CDR3 contains 15 residues. The ends lost 2 bases at V and 0 bases at J; junction bases unmatched: 2. The CDR3 sequence is CASSQRTGMNTEAFF. The CDR3 DNA follows: TGTGCCAGCAGCCAAAGGACAGGGATGAACACTGAAGCTTTCTTT.

This clonotype showed up many times. This chain links TRBV10-2 with TRBJ1-2; D is unclear. Germline V gene sequence: CDR1 WSHSY, CDR2 SAAADI. The CDR3 sequence is 12 residues long. With 2 bases removed from V and 5 bases from J, the gap between germline ends came to 6 bases. The CDR3 DNA reads TGCGCCAGCAGTGAGGAACTTTATGGCTACACCTTC. Translated, it gives CASSEELYGYTF.

This clonotype was picked up many times. This chain uses TRBV20-1 with TRBJ2-1, with 9 nucleotides matching TRBD2. Trimming took 5 bases from V and 2 from J; bases not matched to a gene: 7. Germline CDR1 is DFQATT and CDR2 is SNEGSKA (reference sequence). The length of the CDR3 is 15 residues. In DNA, the CDR3 is TGCAGTGCTCCCGCTAAGCGGGAGGCCTACAATGAGCAGTTCTTC. Amino acids: CSAPAKREAYNEQFF.

This clonotype has at least ten counts. This chain connects TRBV20-1 to TRBJ2-7, with 7 nucleotides matching TRBD1. Unmatched junction bases numbered 6, after V lost 1 base and J lost 0 bases. This CDR3 is 15 amino acids long. CDR1 is DFQATT, CDR2 SNEGSKA, per germline (reference sequence). CDR3 nucleotide sequence: TGCAGTGCTAGAGGTGACAGGGCGAGCTCCTACGAGCAGTACTTC. Protein product: CSARGDRASSYEQYF.

This clonotype was counted many times. In nucleotides, the CDR3 is TGCGCCAGCAGCTTGGGGACTAACTCCTTGGATACGCAGTATTTT. It encodes CASSLGTNSLDTQYF. The chain combines TRBV5-1 with TRBJ2-3, with D perhaps matching TRBD2 (6 bases). CDR1 SGHRS and CDR2 YFSETQ come from the germline V gene. Trimming stripped 0 bases from V and 6 bases from J, with 14 bases between. The CDR3 is 15 residues long.

This clonotype was picked up many times. Here the CDR3 DNA reads TGCGCCAGCAGCCCGGGACAGGTTGCAACTAATGAAAAACTGTTTTTT. This sequence encodes CASSPGQVATNEKLFF. The chain links TRBV5-1 to TRBJ1-4; 8 bases fit TRBD1. V shed 4 bases and J 0 bases; nucleotides not matched to a gene: 5. The CDR3 covers 16 residues. CDR1 and CDR2 from the germline V gene are SGHRS and YFSETQ.

This clonotype has ten or more counts. The rearrangement joins TRBV2 to TRBJ2-5; D gene uncertain. V was clipped by 10 bases and J by 0 bases, with 9 bases between them. From germline, CDR1 is SNHLY and CDR2 FYNNEI. There are 12 residues in the CDR3. The CDR3 sequence: CANLGYQETQYF. The CDR3 nucleotides read TGTGCCAACCTAGGCTACCAAGAGACCCAGTACTTC. Combining the CDR3 with reference TRBV2 and TRBJ2-5 gives the whole variable domain EPEVTQTPSHQVTQMGQEVILRCVPISNHLYFYWYRQILGQKVEFLVSFYNNEISEKSEIFDDQFSVERPDGSNFTLKIRSTKLEDSAMYFCANLGYQETQYFGPGTRLLVL.

This clonotype was counted at least ten times. The genes are TRBV5-1 and TRBJ2-5; maybe TRBD1 (7 bases). This CDR3 has 13 residues. The germline V gene encodes CDR1 SGHRS and CDR2 YFSETQ. V lost 4 bases, J lost 10 bases, and 17 bases lay in between. Here the CDR3 DNA reads TGCGCCAGCAGCCTGGGACTCCCAGGGGGCCAGTACTTC. Residues: CASSLGLPGGQYF.

This clonotype has a count of ten or more. The chain joins TRBV2 to TRBJ2-5, with D unresolved. Germline V gene lookup returns CDR1 SNHLY and CDR2 FYNNEI. CDR3 length: 13 amino acids. With 4 bases removed from V and 4 bases from J, the gap between germline ends came to 10 bases. CDR3 coding DNA: TGTGCCAGCAGTGGGTTGGCTTCAGAGACCCAGTACTTC. It translates to CASSGLASETQYF.

This clonotype was seen ten or more times. This chain links TRBV6-5 with TRBJ2-1, with TRBD2 matching 8 bases. The CDR3 is made up of 15 amino acids. Germline values: CDR1 MNHEY, CDR2 SVGAGI. The V and J ends lost 6 bases and 4 bases, in that order; junction bases with no gene match: 8. The CDR3 reads CASSEGLEGYNEQFF. In DNA, the CDR3 is TGTGCCAGCAGCGAGGGACTAGAGGGGTACAATGAGCAGTTCTTC.

This clonotype was seen many times. CDR3 amino acids: CASSLVGAPDTQYF. The CDR3 DNA reads TGTGCCAGCAGCCTGGTGGGGGCGCCGGATACGCAGTATTTT. The genes are TRBV27 and TRBJ2-3; TRBD1 is a possible D gene (6 bases). Germline V gene sequence: CDR1 MNHEY, CDR2 SMNVEV (reference sequence). The CDR3 runs to 14 residues. V was cut by 6 bases and J by 6 bases, with 16 bases left in between.

This chain links TRBV7-9 with TRBJ2-1; D might be TRBD2 (6 bases). Deletions cut 5 bases from V and 9 bases from J, with 14 bases between. This CDR3 contains 13 residues. CDR1 is SEHNR, CDR2 FQNEAQ, per germline (reference sequence). The CDR3 region is CASSPPGGIEQFF. CDR3 DNA: TGTGCCAGCAGCCCCCCCGGAGGGATTGAGCAGTTCTTC.

This chain joins TRBV6-2 or TRBV6-3 and TRBJ2-3, with D hard to call. CDR1 is MNHEY, CDR2 SVGEGT, per germline. The CDR3 contains 12 residues. V dropped 4 bases and J dropped 5 bases, with 7 bases sitting between them. The CDR3 spells CASSLSVDTQYF. CDR3 nucleotide sequence: TGTGCCAGCAGTTTGAGTGTAGATACGCAGTATTTT.

Ten or more counts support this clonotype. The chain combines TRBV12-3 or TRBV12-4 with TRBJ2-3; D might be TRBD1 (5 bases). This CDR3 is 12 amino acids long. V was clipped by 5 bases and J by 4 bases, with 7 bases between them. The CDR3 is CASSIGADTQYF. CDR3 bases: TGTGCCAGCAGTATAGGGGCAGATACGCAGTATTTT.